This TCR beta chain originates from a study of cytomegalovirus exposure and HLA in healthy donors. J was trimmed by 7 bases and V by 0 bases; bases with no gene match: 3. The germline gives CDR1 SGHRS, CDR2 YFSETQ. The CDR3 contains 15 residues. In regard to this clone: Its specificity is not known.

Notes on the study in general: DRB1 had the most TCR associations and HLA-C the fewest, a later analysis found, with rates varying by HLA locus. Later findings reportedly placed an Asian-associated ancestry cluster below the approximately 670-donor mean for N-insertions.

PCR amplification relied on 60 Vbeta primers (plus 13 Jbeta primers). Assay used: immunoSEQ multiplex PCR; TCRdb lists only in-frame clones, some missing. The top ten hold 1.7% of the sample, which has a few hundred thousand clones, about 93% seen once. The sequence was obtained from a girl between 2 and 10 years old in good health and CMV-seronegative. The genes are TRBV5-1 and TRBJ1-5, with TRBD1 matching 11 bases. Sequencing used PBMCs. The DNA for the CDR3 is TGCGCCAGCAGCTTGGAGGGACAGGGGGAACAGCCCCAGCATTTT. Amino acid sequence: CASSLEGQGEQPQHF.